This TCR beta chain comes out of a study of cytomegalovirus exposure and HLA in healthy donors (dated by TCRdb to about 2017). Some background on the complete study: According to an earlier analysis of 587 of the donors, about 180 million T cells yielded 95 million to 140 million unique TCR beta sequences and more than 250 Gb of sequence data. Class I and class II HLA loci were covered by the typing at four-digit resolution. An earlier analysis of about 620 of the donors applied high-throughput TCR beta sequencing to assess whether each TCR beta V gene segment acted as functional or pseudogenic. Donor age, sex, ethnicity and CMV serostatus were compiled alongside the repertoire data. High-throughput TCR immunosequencing, statistical association of individual TCRs with disease status, and machine learning were combined to predict cytomegalovirus infection status. The T cell repertoires of 670 or so subjects were profiled by immunosequencing and related to cytomegalovirus serostatus. In the later analysis, no new phenotypic data were used to find candidate immune exposures; instead, reliance was placed on TCR beta sequences and their occurrence across donors. The number of donors typed differed by locus, with about 620-630 for A, B, C, DRB1 and DQB1, around 500 for DQA1, approximately 580 for DPA1, and roughly 450 for DPB1. Because of strong linkage in the cohort, five DR-DQ haplotypes were treated as single units for association and clustering. The study was designed to test whether signatures of past pathogen exposure could be identified by cataloging public T cell receptors. Among about 360 genotyped donors of the cohort, an average of 235,054 unique TCR beta nucleotide sequences were sequenced per donor, around a sixth of them non-productive. To study patterns of TCR occurrence, a later analysis re-analyzed previously published TCR beta repertoires from under 750 donors and added high-resolution HLA genotyping. All discovery cohort repertoires had been generated using a single sequencing platform. An early release that covered around 590 HLA-typed donors contained approximately 290 gigabases of sequencing data and tens of millions of unique TCR sequences. Besides the first cohort of 550 to 750 subjects, a separate validation cohort made up of 90 to 150 different subjects was used. Of the approximately 400 genotyped donors, less than 85% were placed in the genetic ancestry cluster associated with self-reported Caucasian donors. A later genetic analysis used genome-wide SNP genotypes for about three fifths of the 666 donors, treating that subset as a discovery cohort.

What the study reported, not specific to this receptor: Some IMGT-functional V segments, including TRBV6-2 and TRBV6-3, could not be distinguished by the 87-base-pair reads and were therefore excluded. In a later genetic analysis, a missense DCLRE1C variant was associated with V-gene and J-gene trimming of TCR beta chains, and the association was replicated in an independent cohort. Because counts were too low, roughly 16 rarely observed V segments, including chromosome 9 orphons, were left out of the earlier analysis of 587 of the donors. In vitro tests confirmed that three of the cytomegalovirus-associated TCR beta chains recognize cytomegalovirus antigens. The presence/absence analyses assumed that sequencing depth was roughly uniform across donors, and that assumption may not be true. According to a later genetic analysis, donors in an Asian-associated ancestry cluster had fewer N-insertions in productive TCRs than the approximately 690-donor mean. For the cohort, immune exposure information was limited to CMV serostatus. Because HLA typing was unavailable for some donors at each locus, only the typed subset was used in association tests. At a false discovery rate of 0.05, a later analysis linked under 20,000 TCR beta sequences to specific HLA alleles. The cohort was sequenced for TCR beta chains only, and without alpha or paired-chain data the features that could be detected were limited. A further reported finding was that TCR beta sequences accurately predicted the HLA-A and HLA-B alleles for most subjects in the first cohort. In an earlier analysis of more than 450 of the donors, most TCR beta V segments were observed in productive rearrangements about 87% or about 30% of the time, broadly matching IMGT annotations. A cluster of highly shared sequence variants was judged likely to represent a technical artifact of the sequencing pipeline. While some public TCRs were present in many individuals, most TCR sequences turned up only very rarely across donors. According to a later analysis, parvovirus B19, influenza, CMV and Epstein-Barr virus appeared linked to several top co-occurrence clusters. A total of 164 TCR beta chains were listed by the study as associated with cytomegalovirus. A later analysis found that TCR association rates varied across HLA loci, with DRB1 alleles showing the most associated TCRs and HLA-C alleles the fewest. The classifier was reported to diagnose cytomegalovirus status with high specificity and sensitivity in both the original cohort and the validation cohort. A later analysis found that most CMV-associated TCR beta chains appeared HLA-restricted, with HLA associations seemingly driven largely by CMV exposure. Linkage disequilibrium might explain the correlated functional status among segregating V segments, but an unknown experimental factor could not be ruled out. Compared with equally common non-associated chains, HLA-associated TCR beta chains in a later analysis were more clonally expanded and had lower generation probabilities. According to the authors, the approach could potentially be generalized to other disease states and immunological phenotypes. Assigning TCR associations to individual alleles was difficult when HLA alleles, especially DR and DQ, strongly co-occurred.

Worth noting for this clone: Its antigen remains unidentified. Base qualities are not at hand, and no much larger clone is one base apart.

Library construction relied on the immunoSEQ multiplex PCR assay. For the multiplex PCR, a mixture combining 60 forward primers for TCR Vbeta segments and 13 reverse primers for TCR Jbeta segments was used. Amplification of the CDR3 region of rearranged TCR beta genes was performed with a multiplex PCR assay on genomic DNA. The Illumina HiSeq System was used to sequence the amplified TCR beta libraries as 87-base-pair reads. Concerning the study's data processing: A later analysis tallied tens of millions of unique TCR beta chains across the roughly 610 repertoires, and approximately 11 million of those chains were shared by two or more donors. To remove PCR and sequencing errors, raw reads were error-corrected and collapsed into unique sequences using a nearest-neighbor algorithm that merged closely related sequences. V, D and J gene segments were assigned by aligning CDR3 sequences to IMGT reference sequences. Each retained sequence needed at least a six-nucleotide match to both a V gene segment and a J gene segment. A rearrangement was called productive if the CDR3 had no stop codons and remained in frame with V and J, and every other rearrangement was called non-productive. Following IMGT convention, CDR3 was defined as the stretch from the second conserved V-encoded cysteine to the conserved J-encoded phenylalanine. Sequences without an unambiguous match to a single V gene segment were excluded from the earlier analysis of 450 to 750 of the donors. An earlier analysis of approximately 590 of the donors classified V segments as functional when productive rearrangements were above 56.7% and as segregating when the standard deviation between donors was above 5%. A statistical classification framework was developed to diagnose cytomegalovirus status using the catalog of TCR beta chain sequences. In a later analysis, TCR nucleotide sequences were compared against IMGT/GENE-DB human TR gene sequences so that V and J genes could be assigned. In a later analysis, CDR3 sequences and most-parsimonious VDJ recombination scenarios were assigned using the TCRdist pipeline. A later analysis defined each TCR beta chain by its CDR3 amino acid sequence plus V-gene family, and excluded reads lacking a unique V-gene family. To address suspected cross-contamination and a sequencing artifact, a later analysis removed around 590 highly shared, low-generation-probability nucleotide sequences. For each public chain, a later analysis derived a clonal expansion index from normalized ranks of inferred template counts within each repertoire. In a later analysis, generation probabilities were computed with a VDJ recombination model fitted to out-of-frame rearrangements, and the resulting probabilities were checked against IGoR. In a later analysis, TCR-TCR, TCR-HLA and TCR-CMV co-occurrence was scored with hypergeometric tests, and a repertoire-size bias correction was applied to TCR pairs. False discovery rates were estimated in a later analysis by permuting HLA or CMV assignments 20 times. A later analysis grouped co-occurring TCRs with DBSCAN, adding TCRdist sequence similarity when clustering within HLA-allele-positive subsets. For co-occurrence clustering, repertoires with fewer than 30,000 or more than 120,000 public chains were excluded, along with a handful of repertoires with anomalous nucleotide sharing. Entries here come from immuneACCESS through TCRdb and include only in-frame sequences with V and J called. Some clones fail to appear in such tables; in the studies checked, an unresolved V gene covers under half of the shortfall, and the cause of the remainder is unknown. From that table come the V and J calls and clone size; the DNA was used to work out D and trimming. Within this sample are over 150,000 clones, with around four fifths of them counted one time only. Of the sample, about 1.5% falls within the top ten clones.

In total, fewer than 750 healthy bone marrow donors made up the cohort. Cohort members were all nominally healthy when sampled, although unrecorded immune exposures were likely present. The donor was CMV seropositive and was included in the group of almost 300 seropositive cohort members. A peripheral blood sample was collected from each donor, and TCR beta sequencing was performed on peripheral blood mononuclear cells. The Qiagen DNeasy Blood Extraction Kit was used to extract genomic DNA from the blood cell samples. The cysteine opens and the phenylalanine closes a CDR3 of 12 amino acids. This entry keeps only the CDR3 DNA: 36 bases, framed from base 1. CDR1 and CDR2, looked up from the germline V gene, are ENHRY and SYGVKD. V was cut back by 2 bases and J by 6 bases, leaving a gap of 5 bases between them.

The chain is encoded by TRBV10-3 joined to TRBJ1-3; the D gene assignment is ambiguous. Sequenced input: PBMCs. The origin of this receptor is a woman in her twenties or thirties in good health and CMV-seropositive. CDR3 sequence: CAISETENTIYF. The nucleotide sequence is given as TGTGCCATCAGTGAGACAGAAAACACCATATATTTT.